This T cell receptor (beta chain) was profiled in a study of neurological immune-mediated disorders. This clonotype was observed at least ten times. Each CDR3 protein gets one entry after TCRdb re-called the 5' RACE reads with MiXCR. The repertoire holds some 83,000 distinct CDR3 sequences, with about 2.5% as singletons. The sample taken for sequencing was PBMCs. The TCR originated in a woman in her 30s with multiple sclerosis.

The CDR3 sequence: CASSPAQGSSTIKFF. For the CDR3, the DNA is TGTGCCAGCAGCCCAGCACAGGGGAGCTCGACTATTAAGTTCTTC. The V call is TRBV7-2, the J call TRBJ2-1, with 7 nucleotides matching TRBD1. Germline CDR1 SGHTA, CDR2 FQGNSA. The V and J ends lost 5 bases and 14 bases, in that order; junction bases with no gene match: 18. The CDR3 runs 15 residues. The full variable domain, in which reference TRBV7-2 and TRBJ2-1 provide the parts outside the CDR3, is GAGVSQSPSNKVTEKGKDVELRCDPISGHTALYWYRQSLGQGLEFLIYFQGNSAPDKSGLPSDRFSAERTGGSVSTLTIQRTQQEDSAVYLCASSPAQGSSTIKFFGPGTRLTVL.